This note documents a single T cell receptor beta chain sequence. The germline CDR1 and CDR2 sequences are LNHNV and YYDKDF (reference sequence). V was pared by 1 base and J by 9 bases, with 9 bases of the junction left unmatched. CDR3 length equals 17 residues. The data were obtained in a study of blood T cell repertoires in COVID-19. In the study overall: Researchers got acute and convalescent COVID-19 samples from the United States, Italy and Spain. Sample material is recorded as cDNA or gDNA derived from T cells, B-cell-depleted T cells, or PBMCs.

Per the original methods: Estimates of nucleated cell counts were drawn from the amplification of reference gene primers. Produced via immunoSEQ multiplex PCR; TCRdb's table is partial and in-frame only. V and J calls and clone size are those listed in that table; D and trimming were worked out from the DNA. The data show roughly 70,000 clones, with 75% to 95% seen just once and around 13% held by the top ten. J is TRBJ2-1 and V is TRBV15; 13 positions match TRBD2. Sequenced material: peripheral blood. This sequence was found in a human donor with active COVID-19. The donor label of this sample is uncertain. This chain's CDR3 is CATSRGITSGRVFEQFF. As DNA, the CDR3 is TGTGCCACCAGCAGAGGGATTACTAGCGGGAGGGTGTTTGAGCAGTTCTTC.